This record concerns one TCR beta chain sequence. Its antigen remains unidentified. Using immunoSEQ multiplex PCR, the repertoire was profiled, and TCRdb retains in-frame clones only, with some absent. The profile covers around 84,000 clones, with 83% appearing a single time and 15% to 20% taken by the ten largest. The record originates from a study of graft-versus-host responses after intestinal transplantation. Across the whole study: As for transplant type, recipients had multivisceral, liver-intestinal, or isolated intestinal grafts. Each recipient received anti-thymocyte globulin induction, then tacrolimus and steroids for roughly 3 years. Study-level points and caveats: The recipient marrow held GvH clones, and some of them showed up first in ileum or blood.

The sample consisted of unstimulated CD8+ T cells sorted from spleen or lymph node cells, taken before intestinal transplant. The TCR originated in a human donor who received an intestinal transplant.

The CDR3 region has the DNA TGTGCCACCACCTCCGGGACAGGGGAGTTCTACAATGAGCAGTTCTTC. Translating it yields CATTSGTGEFYNEQFF. This chain connects TRBV2 to TRBJ2-1; 10 bases align to TRBD1. Germline CDR1 reads SNHLY; CDR2 reads FYNNEI. The V segment lost 10 bases and the J segment 3 bases; nucleotides outside the gene matches: 12. The CDR3 contains 16 residues. The full variable domain, rest sourced from reference TRBV2 and TRBJ2-1, is EPEVTQTPSHQVTQMGQEVILRCVPISNHLYFYWYRQILGQKVEFLVSFYNNEISEKSEIFDDQFSVERPDGSNFTLKIRSTKLEDSAMYFCATTSGTGEFYNEQFFGPGTRLTVL.